This T cell receptor beta chain was documented in a study of identical twins. V lost 1 base and J 9 bases, leaving 4 bases between the germline ends. Germline CDR1 MNHEY, CDR2 SVGEGT. The CDR3 extends over 11 amino acids. TCRdb redid the calling of the 5' RACE reads with MiXCR, one entry per CDR3 protein. The sample contains fewer than 900,000 distinct CDR3 sequences, over 20% of which appear only once. These same data were also listed under a study on T cells expressing NK-cell markers. From that second work: Most of the eight sequenced donors tested HCMV-seropositive; one tested seronegative.

Sequencing was carried out using PBMCs. This receptor was taken from a woman younger than 35 in good health. The chain recombines TRBV6-2 or TRBV6-3 with TRBJ2-4, with D unclear. The CDR3 protein is CASSYFGIQYF. The DNA of the CDR3 is TGTGCCAGCAGTTACTTCGGCATTCAGTACTTC.